These 25 T cell receptor beta chains came from one sample sequenced in a study of blood T cell repertoires in COVID-19. TCRdb's copy holds only in-frame clones and misses some; the assay was immunoSEQ multiplex PCR. The sample has hundreds of thousands of clones; over 85% are singletons. What was sequenced was peripheral blood. These receptors came from a man younger than 35 with COVID-19, enrolled during active disease.

Remarks on this clone: The junction shows a germline mismatch at one end, possibly a read error. The chain carries TRBV2 and TRBJ1-2; TRBD1 aligns across 9 bases. CDR3 length equals 12 residues. The germline gives CDR1 SNHLY, CDR2 FYNNEI. The DNA for the CDR3 is TGTGCCAGCAGTGTCTTGGGACAGGGAGAAGGCTTC. This sequence encodes CASSVLGQGEGF. The whole variable domain, remainder taken from reference TRBV2 and TRBJ1-2, is EPEVTQTPSHQVTQMGQEVILRCVPISNHLYFYWYRQILGQKVEFLVSFYNNEISEKSEIFDDQFSVERPDGSNFTLKIRSTKLEDSAMYFCASSVLGQGEGFGSGTRLTVV.

The chain has TRBV6-1 and TRBJ2-1; D gene ambiguous. CDR1 is MNHNS, CDR2 SASEGT, per germline. Trimming pared 0 bases from V and 1 base from J, leaving 7 bases between. The CDR3 is 15 amino acids. Here the CDR3 DNA reads TGTGCCAGCAGTGAAGCTGGCGGATCCTACAATGAGCAGTTCTTC. This translates into CASSEAGGSYNEQFF.

The rearrangement links TRBV7-2 to TRBJ2-1, with D tentatively TRBD2 (5 bases). Trimming removed 1 base at V and 4 bases at J, with 11 bases between. The CDR3 length is 15 residues. Germline assignment: CDR1 SGHTA and CDR2 FQGNSA. The DNA for the CDR3 is TGTGCCAGCAGCTTAGAGAGGGCTGTGTACAATGAGCAGTTCTTC. Its protein product is CASSLERAVYNEQFF.

The J gene is TRBJ2-7, the V gene TRBV2; the D gene is possibly TRBD1 (5 bases). V gave up 8 bases and J gave up 4 bases, with 15 bases separating them. Germline V gene sequence: CDR1 SNHLY, CDR2 FYNNEI. The CDR3 is 13 amino acids. CDR3 amino acids: CASGSGHRYEQYF. CDR3 DNA: TGTGCCAGCGGCTCCGGACACCGATACGAGCAGTACTTC.

The chain employs TRBV3-1 (or the pseudogene TRBV3-2) and TRBJ2-7; D is possibly TRBD2 (6 bases). This CDR3 has 13 residues. V was cut by 1 base and J by 6 bases, with 10 bases left in between. The germline CDR1 and CDR2 sequences are LGHDT and YNNKEL (reference sequence). CDR3 in DNA: TGTGCCAGCAGCCAAGGGGGACTCACCGAGCAGTACTTC. It translates to CASSQGGLTEQYF.

V usage is TRBV15 and J usage is TRBJ2-5, with D possibly TRBD1 on 6 matching bases. CDR3 length: 14 residues. The germline gives CDR1 LNHNV, CDR2 YYDKDF (reference sequence). Trimming took off 1 base at V and 2 bases at J, with 8 bases between the two ends. CDR3 in amino acids: CATSRVGQQETQYF. The CDR3 DNA reads TGTGCCACCAGCAGAGTAGGACAGCAAGAGACCCAGTACTTC.

This clone was counted a single time. The V gene is TRBV9, the J gene TRBJ2-1; D is possibly TRBD2 (5 bases). The CDR3 sequence is 14 residues long. Per germline, CDR1 SGDLS and CDR2 YYNGEE. V shed 4 bases and J shed 7 bases, with 15 bases lying between them. CDR3 DNA: TGTGCCAGCAGCCCCCCTTCGACGGGGAATGAGCAGTTCTTC. As protein: CASSPPSTGNEQFF.

This rearrangement joins TRBV5-1 to TRBJ1-1, with 7 bases identical to TRBD1. Trimming at V came to 1 base and at J to 6 bases, leaving 3 bases not matched to a gene. CDR1 and CDR2 (germline): SGHRS, YFSETQ. The CDR3 consists of 13 residues. In nucleotides, the CDR3 is TGCGCCAGCAGCTTGACGACAGGGCCTGAAGCTTTCTTT. Translation gives CASSLTTGPEAFF.

This clone has just a few counts. CDR3: CASSLENMGGPYYEQYF. CDR3 nucleotides: TGTGCCAGCAGCTTAGAAAATATGGGGGGACCCTACTACGAGCAGTACTTC. This chain links TRBV7-2 with TRBJ2-7, with D tentatively TRBD2 (6 bases). V gave up 1 base and J gave up 3 bases, with 19 bases separating them. CDR1 SGHTA and CDR2 FQGNSA come from the germline V gene. The CDR3 sequence is 17 residues long.

The chain is built from TRBV19 and TRBJ1-1, with a weak D call TRBD1 (5 bases). Deletions cut 3 bases from V and 5 bases from J, with 13 bases between. The CDR3 spans 14 residues. Germline lookup yields CDR1 LNHDA and CDR2 SQIVND (reference sequence). CDR3 protein: CASSIGGTRTEAFF. CDR3 sequence (DNA): TGTGCCAGTAGTATCGGGGGAACGCGGACTGAAGCTTTCTTT.

In this sample, this clone turned up a few times. The V gene is TRBV11-2, the J gene TRBJ2-2; D unclear. The CDR3 extends over 12 amino acids. Trimming took off 3 bases at V and 10 bases at J, with 9 bases between the two ends. Germline V gene data show CDR1 as SGHAT and CDR2 as FQNNGV. This CDR3 is CASSLNSLELFF. CDR3 nucleotides: TGTGCCAGCAGCTTGAATAGCCTGGAGCTGTTTTTT.

The V gene is TRBV25-1, the J gene TRBJ1-2; no clear D gene. V shed 3 bases and J shed 3 bases, with 17 bases lying between them. In germline, CDR1 is MGHDK, CDR2 SYGVNS. The CDR3 runs 16 residues. CDR3 protein: CASSDLFVEGHYGYTF. CDR3 nucleotides: TGTGCCAGCAGTGATCTGTTCGTGGAGGGCCACTATGGCTACACCTTC.

The rearrangement joins TRBV5-1 to TRBJ2-7; 10 nucleotides line up with TRBD1. J gave up 2 bases and V 2 bases, and 10 bases lay outside the gene matches. The CDR3 loop spans 17 amino acids. Germline V CDR1 and CDR2: SGHRS, YFSETQ. The CDR3 is CASSFTSGTGVPYEQYF. Written as DNA, the CDR3 is TGCGCCAGCAGCTTTACCTCCGGGACAGGGGTTCCCTACGAGCAGTACTTC.

This clone was counted a few times. The V gene is TRBV5-1, the J gene TRBJ1-4; 9 bases match TRBD1. There are 15 residues in the CDR3. CDR1 and CDR2 (germline): SGHRS, YFSETQ. V dropped 4 bases and J dropped 3; count of bases not matched to a gene: 4. Here the CDR3 DNA reads TGCGCCAGCAGCGCAGGGGACAGGGCTAATGAAAAACTGTTTTTT. Encoded protein: CASSAGDRANEKLFF.

This rearrangement joins TRBV19 to TRBJ1-5; a possible D gene is TRBD1 (5 bases). V dropped 0 bases and J dropped 4 bases, with 10 bases sitting between them. CDR1 and CDR2 (germline): LNHDA, SQIVND (reference sequence). This CDR3 has 15 amino acids. In DNA form, the CDR3 reads TGTGCCAGTAGTATAGACAGGGCAGGTAATCAGCCCCAGCATTTT. The encoded protein is CASSIDRAGNQPQHF.

This clone has a handful of counts. The V and J genes are TRBV7-9 and TRBJ1-5, with TRBD1 matching over 7 bases. V trimming: 5 bases; J trimming: 2 bases; junction bases outside the gene matches: 9. This CDR3 spans 16 amino acids. Germline V gene sequence: CDR1 SEHNR, CDR2 FQNEAQ (reference sequence). In DNA form, the CDR3 reads TGTGCCAGCAGCGCAATGACAGGGCTCGGCAATCAGCCCCAGCATTTT. This sequence encodes CASSAMTGLGNQPQHF.

The chain couples TRBV7-3 to TRBJ2-2, with TRBD1 identical over 10 bases. The junction had 10 bases not matched to a gene; V was cut back by 5 bases and J by 7 bases. Per germline, CDR1 SGHTA and CDR2 FQGTGA. The CDR3 is 16 residues long. The CDR3 is CASSAQGTGAGGELFF. CDR3 DNA sequence: TGTGCCAGCAGCGCACAAGGGACAGGGGCAGGCGGGGAGCTGTTTTTT. Together with reference TRBV7-3 and TRBJ2-2, the CDR3 gives the full variable domain: GAGVSQTPSNKVTEKGKYVELRCDPISGHTALYWYRQSLGQGPEFLIYFQGTGAADDSGLPNDRFFAVRPEGSVSTLKIQRTERGDSAVYLCASSAQGTGAGGELFFGEGSRLTVL.

V and J are TRBV6-5 and TRBJ2-3, with a weak D call TRBD1 (6 bases). Germline V CDR1 and CDR2: MNHEY, SVGAGI. V lost 7 bases and J 4 bases, leaving 18 bases between the germline ends. CDR3 length equals 15 residues. This chain's CDR3 is CASIQGPYPADTQYF. CDR3 bases: TGTGCCAGCATCCAGGGGCCGTACCCCGCAGATACGCAGTATTTT.

J is TRBJ2-3 and V is TRBV6-6; perhaps TRBD2 as D (6 bases). CDR1 MNHNY and CDR2 SVGAGI come from the germline V gene (reference sequence). V was clipped by 5 bases and J by 2 bases, with 17 bases between them. CDR3 length: 16 amino acids. CDR3 sequence: CASSPLAPLYTDTQYF. DNA for the CDR3: TGTGCCAGCAGTCCTCTAGCGCCCCTTTACACAGATACGCAGTATTTT.

The chain joins TRBV6-5 to TRBJ2-3; 7 bases align to TRBD1. Germline loops: CDR1 MNHEY, CDR2 SVGAGI. Trimming at V came to 6 bases and at J to 2 bases, leaving 5 bases not matched to a gene. This CDR3 comprises 14 residues. CDR3 residues: CASRTGSVTDTQYF. The CDR3 region has the DNA TGTGCCAGCAGGACAGGGAGTGTCACAGATACGCAGTATTTT.

The chain carries TRBV11-2 and TRBJ2-7; possible D gene TRBD1, 6 bases. The ends were cut back, 4 bases at V and 0 bases at J, with 13 bases in the middle. The CDR3 extends over 15 amino acids. Germline assignment: CDR1 SGHAT and CDR2 FQNNGV. As DNA, the CDR3 is TGTGCCAGCAGCTCGGTAGGACAGTACTCCTACGAGCAGTACTTC. Protein product: CASSSVGQYSYEQYF.

This chain joins TRBV4-1 and TRBJ1-2, with 7 nucleotides matching TRBD1. V gave up 0 bases and J gave up 2 bases; unmatched junction bases: 3. Germline CDR1 reads MGHRA; CDR2 reads YSYEKL. This CDR3 is 15 amino acids long. CDR3: CASSQDPGQNYGYTF. DNA for the CDR3: TGCGCCAGCAGCCAAGATCCGGGACAGAACTATGGCTACACCTTC.

The genes are TRBV4-2 and TRBJ2-2; TRBD2 matches 16 bases. With V trimmed by 2 bases and J by 5 bases, 5 bases remained unmatched. The CDR3 has 18 residues. Germline V gene lookup returns CDR1 LGHNA and CDR2 YNFKEQ. Written as DNA, the CDR3 is TGTGCCAGCAGCCAAAAGGGACTAGCGGGGGGGTGGACCGGGGAGCTGTTTTTT. Encoded protein: CASSQKGLAGGWTGELFF.

This sequence joins TRBV18 and TRBJ2-1; the match to TRBD2 covers 9 bases. Germline V gene data show CDR1 as KGHSH and CDR2 as LQKENI. The CDR3 extends over 15 amino acids. V lost 1 base and J lost 6; bases outside the gene matches: 4. The CDR3 DNA follows: TGTGCCAGCTCACCACAGCGGGAGGCGAGCAATGAGCAGTTCTTC. This translates into CASSPQREASNEQFF.

V and J are TRBV25-1 and TRBJ1-6; 7 bases map to TRBD1. With 5 bases clipped from V and 5 bases from J, the junction kept 3 bases outside the gene matches. Per the germline V gene, CDR1 is MGHDK and CDR2 is SYGVNS. The CDR3 length is 14 residues. This chain's CDR3 is CASSPGQNNSPLHF. The CDR3 DNA sequence: TGTGCCAGCAGTCCGGGACAGAATAATTCACCCCTCCACTTT.